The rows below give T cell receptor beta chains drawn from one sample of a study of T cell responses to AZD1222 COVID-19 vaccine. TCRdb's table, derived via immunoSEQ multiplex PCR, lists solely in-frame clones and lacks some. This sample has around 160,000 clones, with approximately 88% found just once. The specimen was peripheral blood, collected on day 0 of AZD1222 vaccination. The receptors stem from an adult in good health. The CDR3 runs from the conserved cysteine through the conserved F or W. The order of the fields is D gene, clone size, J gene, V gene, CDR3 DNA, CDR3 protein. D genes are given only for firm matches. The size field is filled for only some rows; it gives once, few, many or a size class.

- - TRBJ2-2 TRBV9 TGTGCCAGCAGCGTAGGGTCGGGAACCGGGGAGCTGTTTTTT CASSVGSGTGELFF
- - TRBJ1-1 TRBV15 TGTGCCACCAGCACCTCCTTCACAGGGAACACTGAAGCTTTCTTT CATSTSFTGNTEAFF
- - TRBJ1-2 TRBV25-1 TGTGCCAGCAGTGAGAGGAGTACAGGAAGTCTCACTGGCTACACCTTC CASSERSTGSLTGYTF
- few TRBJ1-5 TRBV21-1 TGTGCCAGCAGCAAAGCCGGAGGGCAGGCGGAAAATCAGCCCCAGCATTTT CASSKAGGQAENQPQHF
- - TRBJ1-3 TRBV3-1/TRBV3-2 TGTGCCAGCAGCCAAGATATTACAGGGTCTGGAAACACCATATATTTT CASSQDITGSGNTIYF
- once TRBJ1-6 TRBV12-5 TGTGCCACTCGCCAGGAGGCCCGGGGTTCACCCCTCCACTTT CATRQEARGSPLHF
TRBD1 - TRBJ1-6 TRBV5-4 TGTGCCAGCAGCGAGGGGGCGAGTAATTCACCCCTCCACTTT CASSEGASNSPLHF
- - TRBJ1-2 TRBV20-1 TGCAGTTCGGGCAGGCTCTATGGCTACACCTTC CSSGRLYGYTF
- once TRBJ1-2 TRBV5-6 TGTGCCAGCTCGCGGGGGTATACTAACTATGGCTACACCTTC CASSRGYTNYGYTF
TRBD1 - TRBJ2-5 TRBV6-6 TGTGCCAGCAGTCTCCGGCCCCGACAGGGAATTTTGGGCCAAGAGACCCAGTACTTC CASSLRPRQGILGQETQYF
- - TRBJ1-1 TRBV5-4 TGTGCCAGCAGCTTGCCGTTCAACAGGGCGCCTGAAGCTTTCTTT CASSLPFNRAPEAFF
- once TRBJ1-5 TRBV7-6 TGTGCCAGCAGCTTAGGGGTCAATCAGCCCCAGCATTTT CASSLGVNQPQHF
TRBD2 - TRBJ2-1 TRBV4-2 TGTGCCAGCAGCCAGACCCCCCCCACTAGCGGGGGGGCGAATGAGCAGTTCTTC CASSQTPPTSGGANEQFF
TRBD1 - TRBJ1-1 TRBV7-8 TGTGCCAGCAGCCGACAGGGATACACTGAAGCTTTCTTT CASSRQGYTEAFF
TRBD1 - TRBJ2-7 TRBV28 TGTGCCAGCAGAGGCCGGGACAGTGGCTCCTACGAGCAGTACTTC CASRGRDSGSYEQYF
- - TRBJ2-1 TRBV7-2 TGTGCCAGCAGCTTAGGAACTTCCTACAATGAGCAGTTCTTC CASSLGTSYNEQFF
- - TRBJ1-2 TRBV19 TGTGCCAGTAGTATCCTGGGGGGTGCGGTTGGCTACACCTTC CASSILGGAVGYTF
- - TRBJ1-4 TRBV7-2 TGTGCCAGCAGCCTAGCGGGGACCCGGGGTGAAAAACTGTTTTTT CASSLAGTRGEKLFF
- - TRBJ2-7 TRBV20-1 TGCAGTGCTCCCAGGGGTTACGAGCAGTACTTC CSAPRGYEQYF
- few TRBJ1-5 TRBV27 TGTGCCAGCAGTGATAACAGGGTTAGCAATCAGCCCCAGCATTTT CASSDNRVSNQPQHF
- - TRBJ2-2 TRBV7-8 TGTGCCAGCAGCTTAGAGTGGAACACCGGGGAGCTGTTTTTT CASSLEWNTGELFF
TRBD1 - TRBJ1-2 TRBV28 TGTGCCAGCAGTACCGCGGGGGGCGGTAGACGGACAGGGGGCACAGGGGGTGGCTATGGCTACACCTTC CASSTAGGGRRTGGTGGGYGYTF
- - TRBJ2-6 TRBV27 TGTGCCAGCAGGCCCCGCTGGGGGGCGATCTCTGGGGCCAACGTCCTGACTTTC CASRPRWGAISGANVLTF
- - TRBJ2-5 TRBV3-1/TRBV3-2 TGTGCCAGCAGTGTTACGGAGCACACCCAGTACTTC CASSVTEHTQYF
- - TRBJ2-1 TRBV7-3 TGTGCCAGCAGCTTAGGCTCCTTCAATGAGCAGTTCTTC CASSLGSFNEQFF
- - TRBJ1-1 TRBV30 TGTGCCTGGAACCAGGGGTTCGACACTGAAGCTTTCTTT CAWNQGFDTEAFF
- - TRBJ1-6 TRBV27 TGTGCCAGCAGGGGTGGGACGGGCAGCTCCTATAATTCACCCCTCCACTTT CASRGGTGSSYNSPLHF
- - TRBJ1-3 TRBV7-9 TGTGCCAGCAGCCAAGGGCACTCTGGAAACACCATATATTTT CASSQGHSGNTIYF
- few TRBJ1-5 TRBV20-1 TGCAGTGCTAGTGCTTCGGGGAGCTTGCGGCAGCCCCAGCATTTT CSASASGSLRQPQHF
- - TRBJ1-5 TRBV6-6 TGTGCCAGCAGCCTGGGTCACACCAATAGCAATCAGCCCCAGCATTTT CASSLGHTNSNQPQHF
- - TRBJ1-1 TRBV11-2 TGTGCCAGCAGCCTGGGGTGGATGAACACTGAAGCTTTCTTT CASSLGWMNTEAFF
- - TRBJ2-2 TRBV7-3 TGTGCCAGCAGCCAGCCCGGGGCCTCAAGAGAGCTGTTTTTT CASSQPGASRELFF
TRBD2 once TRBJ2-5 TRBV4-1 TGCGCCAGCAGCCAGGGAGCGGGGGGCGACCAAGAGACCCAGTACTTC CASSQGAGGDQETQYF
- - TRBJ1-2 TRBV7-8 TGTGCCAGCAGCTTAGTTCGGGGGTTCGGCTACACCTTC CASSLVRGFGYTF